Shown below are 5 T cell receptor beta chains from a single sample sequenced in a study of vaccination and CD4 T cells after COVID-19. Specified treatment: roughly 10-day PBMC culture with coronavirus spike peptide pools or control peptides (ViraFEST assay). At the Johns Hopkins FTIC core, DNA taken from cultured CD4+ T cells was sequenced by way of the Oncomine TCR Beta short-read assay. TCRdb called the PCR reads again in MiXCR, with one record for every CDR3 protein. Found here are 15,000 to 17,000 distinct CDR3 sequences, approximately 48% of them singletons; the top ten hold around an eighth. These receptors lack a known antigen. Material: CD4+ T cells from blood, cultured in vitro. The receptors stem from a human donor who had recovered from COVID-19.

The CDR3 region is CASSIKTLTGELFF. CDR3 DNA: TGTGCCAGTAGTATAAAGACCTTGACCGGGGAGCTGTTTTTT. The chain combines TRBV19 with TRBJ2-2; no firm D call. Trimming took 2 bases from V and 5 from J, leaving 9 bases between them. Germline CDR1 LNHDA, CDR2 SQIVND (reference sequence). This CDR3 contains 14 residues.

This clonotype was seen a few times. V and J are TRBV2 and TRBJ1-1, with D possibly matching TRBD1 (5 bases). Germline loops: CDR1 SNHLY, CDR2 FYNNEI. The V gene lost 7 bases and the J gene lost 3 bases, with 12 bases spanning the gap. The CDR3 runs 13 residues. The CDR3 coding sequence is TGTGCCAGCAAACTACAGGAACACACTGAAGCTTTCTTT. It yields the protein CASKLQEHTEAFF.

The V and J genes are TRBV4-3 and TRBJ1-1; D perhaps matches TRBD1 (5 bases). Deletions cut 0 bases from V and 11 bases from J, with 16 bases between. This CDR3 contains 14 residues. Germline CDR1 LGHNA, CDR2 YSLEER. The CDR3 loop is CASSQDWGGPWAFF. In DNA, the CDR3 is TGCGCCAGCAGCCAAGATTGGGGGGGACCGTGGGCTTTCTTT.

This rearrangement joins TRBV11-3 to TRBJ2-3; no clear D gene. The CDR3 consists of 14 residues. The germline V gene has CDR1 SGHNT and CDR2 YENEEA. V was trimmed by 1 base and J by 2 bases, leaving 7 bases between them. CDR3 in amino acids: CASSLGRSTDTQYF. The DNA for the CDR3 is TGTGCCAGCAGCTTAGGGAGATCCACAGATACGCAGTATTTT.

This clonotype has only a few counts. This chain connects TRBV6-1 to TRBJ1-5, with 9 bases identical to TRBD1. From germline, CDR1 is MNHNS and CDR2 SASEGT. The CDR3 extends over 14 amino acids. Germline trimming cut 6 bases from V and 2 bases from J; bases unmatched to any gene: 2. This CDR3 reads CASRRTGGNQPQHF. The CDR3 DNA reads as TGTGCCAGCAGAAGGACAGGGGGCAATCAGCCCCAGCATTTT.